This T cell receptor (beta chain) was captured by sequencing in a study of Ad26.COV2.S vaccination and SARS-CoV-2 variants. This CDR3 has 12 residues. V lost 6 bases and J lost 2, with 5 bases in between. Germline loops: CDR1 SNHLY, CDR2 FYNNEI. Treatment in this sample: some 20 received Ad26.COV2.S at low or high dose, single or two shots; about 5 received placebo; per-sample allocation not given. Sampling occurred on day 63 after the first vaccine or placebo injection. Only in-frame clones appear in the TCRdb table, and some are missing; sequencing was by immunoSEQ multiplex PCR. The sample contains about 440,000 clones, less than 95% of which appear only once.

This chain connects TRBV2 to TRBJ1-3; D is perhaps TRBD1 (5 bases). Here the sequenced sample was peripheral blood, taken in a trial of Ad26.COV2.S vaccine versus placebo. This sequence was found in a person between 18 and 59 years old who received the Ad26.COV2.S COVID-19 vaccine or a placebo. The CDR3 spells CASRGPGNTIYF. The CDR3 DNA reads as TGTGCCAGCAGGGGGCCTGGAAACACCATATATTTT.